This entry lists 8 T cell receptor beta chains sequenced from one sample in a study of spatial heterogeneity in lung cancer. Using its own MiXCR run on the 5' RACE reads, TCRdb lists one record per CDR3 protein. The sample records more than 10,000 distinct CDR3 sequences, approximately 5% being singletons. Time point noted: sample taken at primary tumor resection. Unsorted whole RNA of tumor, nontumor lung or frozen PBMC was sequenced. This specimen consisted of lung tumor tissue, obtained at surgery. Receptors originate from a human donor with early-stage non-small cell lung cancer.

Ten or more counts support this clonotype. The size of this beta chain means little, since it is a stray read in a library made for alpha chains. The CDR3 sequence: CASSLDGTPLGNSPLHF. For the CDR3, the DNA is TGCGCCAGCAGCTTGGACGGCACCCCACTAGGGAATTCACCCCTCCACTTT. The rearrangement joins TRBV5-1 to TRBJ1-6; D remains ambiguous. This CDR3 is built from 17 residues. Germline assignment: CDR1 SGHRS and CDR2 YFSETQ. The V end was cut by 0 bases, the J end by 7 bases, with 17 bases between.

This clonotype was picked up many times. In a library made to pick up alpha chains, this beta chain is a stray read with a size that means little. This chain uses TRBV7-9 with TRBJ2-5, with no clear D. The CDR3 sequence is 14 residues long. V shed 0 bases and J shed 4 bases, with 9 bases lying between them. In germline, CDR1 is SEHNR, CDR2 FQNEAQ (reference sequence). The DNA of the CDR3 is TGTGCCAGCAGCTTAGCTGGATTCGGAGAGACCCAGTACTTC. Protein: CASSLAGFGETQYF.

Ten or more counts support this clonotype. This beta chain is off target for a library built for alpha chains, so its abundance means little. The genes are TRBV4-3 and TRBJ2-5; 7 bases line up with TRBD2. Germline V gene lookup returns CDR1 LGHNA and CDR2 YSLEER. The CDR3 spans 15 residues. V gave up 4 bases and J gave up 4 bases; unmatched junction bases: 9. Here the CDR3 DNA reads TGCGCCAGCAGCCCTACACGGGGGAGGGGAGAGACCCAGTACTTC. It specifies CASSPTRGRGETQYF.

This clonotype is judged medium-sized. Because this beta chain is a stray read in a library intended to capture alpha chains, its abundance should not be given much weight. This chain joins TRBV6-5 and TRBJ2-7; D gene ambiguous. This CDR3 has 14 amino acids. The V and J ends lost 0 bases and 0 bases respectively, with 6 bases between them. The germline CDR1 and CDR2 sequences are MNHEY and SVGAGI. CDR3 protein: CASSYSRRSYEQYF. The CDR3 region has the DNA TGTGCCAGCAGTTACTCCCGGCGCTCCTACGAGCAGTACTTC.

Ten or more counts support this clonotype. With the library built for alpha chains, this beta chain is off target and its frequency is not meaningful. The J gene is TRBJ2-7, the V gene TRBV29-1; the match to TRBD2 covers 9 bases. The CDR3 extends over 17 amino acids. Germline V gives CDR1 SQVTM, CDR2 ANQGSEA. V lost 0 bases, J lost 0 bases, and 9 bases stayed unmatched. The CDR3 spells CSVEDPAGGSSSYEQYF. As DNA, the CDR3 is TGCAGCGTTGAAGATCCAGCGGGGGGCTCAAGCTCCTACGAGCAGTACTTC.

This clonotype was recorded many times. This beta chain came through as a stray read in a library set up for alpha chains, and its size says little. This sequence joins TRBV20-1 and TRBJ1-5; D is ambiguous. This CDR3 comprises 12 residues. The V gene's germline CDR1 is DFQATT and CDR2 SNEGSKA (reference sequence). V lost 6 bases and J lost 2, with 8 bases in between. CDR3: CSAAGGNQPQHF. The CDR3 coding sequence is TGCAGTGCCGCCGGGGGCAATCAGCCCCAGCATTTT.

This clonotype occurred many times. Found in a library prepared for alpha chains, this beta chain is an off-target read, and its abundance has little meaning. The chain couples TRBV20-1 to TRBJ1-5; 7 bases align to TRBD1. Germline lookup yields CDR1 DFQATT and CDR2 SNEGSKA (reference sequence). Trimming cost V 6 bases and J 7 bases; bases outside gene matches: 9. This CDR3 region has 13 residues. The CDR3 DNA reads as TGCAGTGCAGCAAGGGGGCCGGAGCAGCCCCAGCATTTT. Translated, it gives CSAARGPEQPQHF.

This clonotype has only a few counts. This beta chain came through as a stray read in a library set up for alpha chains, and its size says little. V is TRBV6-2 or TRBV6-3 and J is TRBJ2-5; 7 nucleotides match TRBD2. There are 15 residues in the CDR3. Per germline, CDR1 MNHEY and CDR2 SVGEGT. V shed 2 bases, J shed 1 base, and the junction held 4 bases outside the gene matches. CDR3: CASSYRGGGQETQYF. As DNA, the CDR3 is TGTGCCAGCAGTTACCGCGGGGGAGGCCAAGAGACCCAGTACTTC.